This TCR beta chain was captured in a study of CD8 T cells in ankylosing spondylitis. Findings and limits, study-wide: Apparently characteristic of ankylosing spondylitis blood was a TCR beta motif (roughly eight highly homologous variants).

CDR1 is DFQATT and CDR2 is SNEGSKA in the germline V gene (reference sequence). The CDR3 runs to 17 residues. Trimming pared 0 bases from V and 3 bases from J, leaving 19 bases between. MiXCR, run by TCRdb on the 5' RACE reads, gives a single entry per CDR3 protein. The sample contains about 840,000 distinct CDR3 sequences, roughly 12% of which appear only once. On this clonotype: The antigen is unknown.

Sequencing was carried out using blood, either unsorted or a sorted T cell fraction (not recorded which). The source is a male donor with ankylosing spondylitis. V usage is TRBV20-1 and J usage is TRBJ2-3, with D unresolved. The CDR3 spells CSARDYRRQRRTDTQYF. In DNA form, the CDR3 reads TGCAGTGCTAGAGATTATAGGCGGCAAAGAAGGACAGATACGCAGTATTTT.